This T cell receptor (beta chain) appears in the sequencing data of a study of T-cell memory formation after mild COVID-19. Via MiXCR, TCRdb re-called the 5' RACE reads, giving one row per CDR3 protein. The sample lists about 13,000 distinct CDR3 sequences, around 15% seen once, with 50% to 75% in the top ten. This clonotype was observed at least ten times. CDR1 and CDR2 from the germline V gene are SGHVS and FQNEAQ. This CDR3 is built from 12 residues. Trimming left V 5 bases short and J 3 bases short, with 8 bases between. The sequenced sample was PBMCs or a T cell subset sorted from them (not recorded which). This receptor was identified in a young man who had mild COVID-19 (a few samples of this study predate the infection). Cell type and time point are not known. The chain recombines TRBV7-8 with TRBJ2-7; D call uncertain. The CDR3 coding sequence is TGTGCCAGCAGCCTTACCCTCTACGAGCAGTACTTC. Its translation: CASSLTLYEQYF.